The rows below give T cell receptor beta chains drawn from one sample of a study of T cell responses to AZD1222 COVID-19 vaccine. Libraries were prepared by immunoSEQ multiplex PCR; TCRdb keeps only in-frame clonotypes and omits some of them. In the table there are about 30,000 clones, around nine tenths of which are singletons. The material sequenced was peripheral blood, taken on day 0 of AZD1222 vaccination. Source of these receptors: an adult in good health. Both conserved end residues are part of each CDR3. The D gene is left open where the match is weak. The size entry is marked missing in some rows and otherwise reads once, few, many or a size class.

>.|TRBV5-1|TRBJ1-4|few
CASSFGGINEKLFF
TGCGCCAGCAGCTTCGGCGGCATTAATGAAAAACTGTTTTTT
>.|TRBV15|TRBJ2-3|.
CATSRQREAQYF
TGTGCCACCAGCAGACAGAGGGAGGCGCAGTATTTT
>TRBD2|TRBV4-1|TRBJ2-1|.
CASSRGGLATLGNEQFF
TGCGCCAGCAGCCGGGGAGGACTAGCAACCCTTGGCAATGAGCAGTTCTTC
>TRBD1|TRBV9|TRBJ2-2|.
CASREGGSNTGELFF
TGTGCCAGCCGAGAAGGGGGCTCGAACACCGGGGAGCTGTTTTTT
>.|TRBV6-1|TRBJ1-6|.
CASSDVGGSPLHF
TGTGCCAGCAGTGACGTCGGGGGTTCACCCCTCCACTTT
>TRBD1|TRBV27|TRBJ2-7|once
CASSLTGGYEQYF
TGTGCCAGCTCTTTGACAGGGGGATACGAGCAGTACTTC
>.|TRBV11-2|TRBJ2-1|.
CASSLVGTQSYNEQFF
TGTGCCAGCAGCTTAGTCGGGACACAAAGCTACAATGAGCAGTTCTTC
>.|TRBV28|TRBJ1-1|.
CASRQRNTEAFF
TGTGCCAGCAGGCAGAGGAACACTGAAGCTTTCTTT
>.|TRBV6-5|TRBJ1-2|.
CASSIIQRSGAGYTF
TGTGCCAGCAGCATAATCCAAAGGTCAGGGGCGGGCTACACCTTC
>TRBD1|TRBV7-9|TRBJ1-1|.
CASSRQGTNEAFF
TGTGCCAGCAGCAGACAGGGGACGAATGAAGCTTTCTTT
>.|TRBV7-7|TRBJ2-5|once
CASSSGLGQETQYF
TGTGCCAGCAGCAGCGGACTCGGCCAAGAGACCCAGTACTTC
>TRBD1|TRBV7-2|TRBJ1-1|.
CASSTWTGNTEAFF
TGTGCCAGCAGCACATGGACAGGGAACACTGAAGCTTTCTTT
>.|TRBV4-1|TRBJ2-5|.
CASSQDQAGVETQYF
TGCGCCAGCAGCCAAGATCAGGCAGGGGTAGAGACCCAGTACTTC
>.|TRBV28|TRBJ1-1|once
CASSLSPSLQAFF
TGTGCCAGCAGTTTATCCCCCAGTCTTCAAGCTTTCTTT
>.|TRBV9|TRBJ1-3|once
CASSVGRAGNTIYF
TGTGCCAGCAGCGTAGGCAGGGCTGGAAACACCATATATTTT
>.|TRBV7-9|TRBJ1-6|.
CASSSGQSTYSPLHF
TGTGCCAGCAGCTCTGGACAGAGTACCTATTCACCCCTCCACTTT
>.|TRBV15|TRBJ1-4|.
CATSRMGEKLFF
TGTGCCACCAGCCGGATGGGGGAAAAACTGTTTTTT
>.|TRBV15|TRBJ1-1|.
CATSRERGSEAFF
TGTGCCACCAGCAGAGAAAGGGGGTCAGAAGCTTTCTTT
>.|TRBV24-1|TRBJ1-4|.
CATSDSGPRGEKLFF
TGTGCCACCAGTGATTCGGGACCTCGAGGGGAAAAACTGTTTTTT
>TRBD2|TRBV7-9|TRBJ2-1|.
CASSLFRGGGEQFF
TGTGCCAGCAGCTTATTTCGCGGCGGGGGGGAGCAGTTCTTC
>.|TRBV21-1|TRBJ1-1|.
CASSKDSDRTTEAFF
TGTGCCAGCAGCAAAGACTCCGACAGGACCACTGAAGCTTTCTTT
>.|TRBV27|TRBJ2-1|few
CASRREDEQFF
TGTGCCAGCAGGCGTGAGGATGAGCAGTTCTTC
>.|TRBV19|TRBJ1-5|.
CASLPGGDSNQPQHF
TGTGCCAGCTTACCAGGAGGAGATAGCAATCAGCCCCAGCATTTT
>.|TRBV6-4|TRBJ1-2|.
CASSEFFVGRGGYGYTF
TGTGCCAGCAGTGAATTTTTCGTGGGGAGAGGCGGGTATGGCTACACCTTC
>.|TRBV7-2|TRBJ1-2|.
CASSRFDPRSEGYTF
TGTGCCAGCAGCCGTTTCGACCCGAGGTCTGAAGGCTACACCTTC
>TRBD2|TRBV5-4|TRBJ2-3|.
CASSLGGGTLDTQYF
TGTGCCAGCAGCTTGGGGGGAGGGACTTTAGATACGCAGTATTTT
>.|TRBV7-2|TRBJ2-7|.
CASSLAQGTGVTYEQYF
TGTGCCAGCAGCTTAGCGCAAGGAACGGGAGTGACCTACGAGCAGTACTTC
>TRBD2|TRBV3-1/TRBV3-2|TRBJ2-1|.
CASSITSGNNEQFF
TGTGCCAGCAGTATCACTAGCGGGAACAATGAGCAGTTCTTC
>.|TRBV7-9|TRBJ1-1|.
CASSLELPNTEAFF
TGTGCCAGCAGCTTAGAACTCCCGAACACTGAAGCTTTCTTT
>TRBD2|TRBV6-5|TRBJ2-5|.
CASKPTSGGPETQYF
TGTGCCAGCAAACCTACTAGCGGAGGCCCGGAGACCCAGTACTTC
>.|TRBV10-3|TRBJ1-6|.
CAIAGADSPLHF
TGTGCCATCGCCGGGGCCGACTCACCCCTCCACTTT
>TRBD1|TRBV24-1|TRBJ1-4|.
CATGGDREGEKLFF
TGTGCCACCGGCGGCGACAGGGAGGGTGAAAAACTGTTTTTT
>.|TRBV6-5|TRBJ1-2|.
CASREPNYGYTF
TGTGCCAGCAGGGAGCCTAACTATGGCTACACCTTC
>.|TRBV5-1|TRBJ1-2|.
CASSLGSETINYGYTF
TGCGCCAGCAGCTTGGGATCTGAGACGATTAACTATGGCTACACCTTC
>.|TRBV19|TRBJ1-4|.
CASLPGALATNEKLFF
TGTGCCAGTCTCCCGGGGGCCCTTGCAACTAATGAAAAACTGTTTTTT
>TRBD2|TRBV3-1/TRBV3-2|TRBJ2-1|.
CASTNRGDNEQFF
TGTGCCAGCACCAATCGGGGGGACAATGAGCAGTTCTTC
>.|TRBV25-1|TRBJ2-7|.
CASSPHLSTHEQYF
TGTGCCAGCTCCCCCCACCTGTCCACCCACGAGCAGTACTTC
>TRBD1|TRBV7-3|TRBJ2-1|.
CASSRPGQGNNEQFF
TGTGCCAGCAGCCGACCGGGACAGGGAAACAATGAGCAGTTCTTC
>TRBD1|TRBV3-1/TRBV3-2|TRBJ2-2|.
CASSQTGGRLTGELFF
TGTGCCAGCAGTCAGACAGGGGGCAGGTTGACCGGGGAGCTGTTTTTT
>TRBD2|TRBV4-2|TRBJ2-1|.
CASSQGLAGGLGDEQFF
TGTGCCAGCAGCCAGGGACTAGCGGGGGGGCTAGGCGATGAGCAGTTCTTC
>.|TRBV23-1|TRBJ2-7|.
CASSHSPAPNNYEQYF
TGCGCCAGCAGTCATTCCCCCGCCCCCAACAACTACGAGCAGTACTTC
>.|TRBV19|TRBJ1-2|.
CASSIRGGEYGYTF
TGTGCCAGTAGTATTCGGGGAGGGGAATACGGCTACACCTTC
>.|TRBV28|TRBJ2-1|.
CASSPQGRGSYNEQFF
TGTGCCAGCAGTCCACAAGGAAGGGGCTCCTACAATGAGCAGTTCTTC